The 32 T cell receptor beta chains reported below all come from one sample, sequenced in a study of breast tumors, draining lymph nodes, adjacent tissues. Each CDR3 protein is one row after TCRdb ran MiXCR on the multiplex PCR reads. The sample shows 13,000 to 15,000 distinct CDR3 sequences, around three fifths of them seen only once. Sequenced: tumor-adjacent breast tissue. These receptors came from a female donor with breast cancer. Some clones in this sample may be carry-over from other donors' samples.

The J gene is TRBJ2-5, the V gene TRBV20-1, with D hard to call. V lost 4 bases and J lost 0, with 18 bases in between. CDR1 is DFQATT, CDR2 SNEGSKA, per germline (reference sequence). The CDR3 length is 16 residues. The CDR3: CSATSTEESYQETQYF. The CDR3 bases are TGCAGTGCTACCTCTACGGAAGAATCGTACCAAGAGACCCAGTACTTC.

This clonotype was seen only once. The chain uses TRBV7-8 and TRBJ2-7; 8 nucleotides line up with TRBD2. Unmatched junction bases numbered 12, after V lost 4 bases and J lost 4 bases. From germline, CDR1 is SGHVS and CDR2 FQNEAQ. This CDR3 contains 16 residues. The DNA of the CDR3 is TGTGCCAGCAGCTACGGGTACGGGAGGGCGGGATACGAGCAGTACTTC. Protein: CASSYGYGRAGYEQYF.

A single count supports this clonotype. V usage is TRBV13 and J usage is TRBJ2-1; 12 nucleotides align to TRBD1. V dropped 5 bases and J dropped 7; count of bases not matched to a gene: 6. CDR1 and CDR2 from the germline V gene are PRHDT and FYEKMQ (reference sequence). The CDR3 totals 15 residues. The CDR3 nucleotides read TGTGCCAGCAGCCCCCCGGGACAGGGGGCTAATGAGCAGTTCTTC. It encodes CASSPPGQGANEQFF.

This clonotype has a handful of counts. The CDR3 here is CASSEEGVGTSGGTPRHEQYF. The DNA for the CDR3 is TGTGCCAGCAGCGAAGAGGGGGTTGGGACTAGCGGGGGGACCCCGAGGCACGAGCAGTACTTC. J is TRBJ2-7 and V is TRBV13; 15 nucleotides agree with TRBD2. Germline-derived CDR1 and CDR2 are PRHDT and FYEKMQ (reference sequence). The CDR3 has 21 residues. V dropped 5 bases and J dropped 5; count of bases not matched to a gene: 22.

In its sample, this clonotype ranks as medium-sized. J is TRBJ1-2 and V is TRBV4-2, with 8 bases that match TRBD1. The germline V gene encodes CDR1 LGHNA and CDR2 YNFKEQ. CDR3 length equals 14 residues. The V gene end was trimmed by 3 bases and the J gene end by 8 bases; junction bases not matched to a gene: 8. CDR3 coding DNA: TGTGCCAGCAGCCACGACCGGACAGGGTCGGGCTACACCTTC. Residues: CASSHDRTGSGYTF.

The V and J genes are TRBV11-3 and TRBJ2-1, with 14 bases matching TRBD2. V shed 4 bases and J 9 bases; nucleotides not matched to a gene: 2. This CDR3 has 14 amino acids. The germline V gene encodes CDR1 SGHNT and CDR2 YENEEA. The chain's CDR3 is CASSSGLAGVEQFF. The CDR3 DNA sequence: TGTGCCAGCAGCTCGGGACTAGCGGGAGTTGAGCAGTTCTTC.

This clonotype has at least ten counts. The chain is built from TRBV15 and TRBJ1-1; a weak D match, TRBD1 (5 bases). Trimming pared 1 base from V and 4 bases from J, leaving 16 bases between. CDR1 and CDR2 from the germline V gene are LNHNV and YYDKDF (reference sequence). CDR3 size: 16 residues. The CDR3 sequence: CATSRAGRAVGTEAFF. The CDR3 DNA follows: TGTGCCACCAGCAGAGCGGGCAGGGCTGTGGGCACTGAAGCTTTCTTT.

This chain connects TRBV6-5 to TRBJ2-1, with 13 bases aligning to TRBD2. CDR3 length: 18 residues. Losses at the gene ends were 4 bases for V and 2 bases for J; bases not matched to a gene: 8. Germline CDR1 MNHEY, CDR2 SVGAGI. The CDR3 DNA sequence: TGTGCCAGCAGTTTAAGTTCGACTAGCGGGGGGACCTACAATGAGCAGTTCTTC. Amino acid sequence: CASSLSSTSGGTYNEQFF.

This chain uses TRBV7-2 with TRBJ2-7, with D possibly TRBD2 on 6 matching bases. In germline, CDR1 is SGHTA, CDR2 FQGNSA. The CDR3 length is 15 residues. V was trimmed by 3 bases and J by 0 bases, leaving 12 bases between them. The CDR3 nucleotides are TGTGCCAGCAGCTTTGGAGGGACGAGCTCCTACGAGCAGTACTTC. It yields the protein CASSFGGTSSYEQYF.

This clonotype was seen a handful of times. V usage is TRBV20-1 and J usage is TRBJ2-1, with 15 positions matching TRBD2. The J segment lost 5 bases and the V segment lost 3 bases, leaving 14 bases of the junction unmatched. CDR1 is DFQATT and CDR2 is SNEGSKA in the germline V gene (reference sequence). CDR3 length: 19 residues. The CDR3 sequence: CSARGTSGRSITHNNEQFF. The CDR3 coding sequence is TGCAGTGCTAGGGGGACTAGCGGGAGGTCCATTACTCACAACAATGAGCAGTTCTTC.

This clonotype was found a few times. The chain carries TRBV6-4 and TRBJ2-3; D call uncertain. Germline V CDR1 and CDR2: MRHNA, SNTAGT. The CDR3 spans 13 residues. Trimming stripped 2 bases from V and 7 bases from J, with 10 bases between. Written as DNA, the CDR3 is TGTGCCAGCAGTGACCTTATGAGAAATACGCAGTATTTT. Residues: CASSDLMRNTQYF.

The table lists this clonotype with a few counts. The V gene is TRBV20-1, the J gene TRBJ1-2, with TRBD1 as a possible D gene (6 bases). The CDR3 covers 14 residues. V was trimmed by 0 bases and J by 0 bases, leaving 8 bases between them. Germline V lookup: CDR1 DFQATT, CDR2 SNEGSKA (reference sequence). CDR3 protein: CSARDEGANYGYTF. In DNA form, the CDR3 reads TGCAGTGCTAGAGATGAGGGGGCTAACTATGGCTACACCTTC.

In regard to this clonotype: This is likely a read error, given that the CDR3 carries no conserved phenylalanine or tryptophan at its end. The DNA is omitted, as the CDR3 cannot be located on it reliably, and the CDR3 follows TCRdb's listing. The CDR3: CASSQRQGAGETRYL. The chain couples TRBV2 to TRBJ2-5; the DNA was not used to check the table's D call, TRBD1. Germline CDR1 is SNHLY and CDR2 is FYNNEI. The CDR3 has 15 amino acids, counting both end residues.

The chain links TRBV7-9 to TRBJ1-6; 8 positions agree with TRBD1. With 4 bases clipped from V and 7 bases from J, the junction kept 6 bases outside the gene matches. The CDR3 covers 15 residues. Germline V gene sequence: CDR1 SEHNR, CDR2 FQNEAQ (reference sequence). Here the CDR3 DNA reads TGTGCCAGCAGCTCGCAGGGGGCTACCAATTCACCCCTCCACTTT. It specifies CASSSQGATNSPLHF.

This sequence joins TRBV20-1 and TRBJ2-3, with 14 positions matching TRBD2. This CDR3 contains 17 residues. The germline CDR1 and CDR2 sequences are DFQATT and SNEGSKA (reference sequence). The V and J ends lost 3 bases and 0 bases, in that order; junction bases with no gene match: 5. The CDR3 sequence is CSASGTSGSPSTDTQYF. The DNA of the CDR3 is TGCAGTGCTAGCGGGACTAGCGGGAGCCCTAGCACAGATACGCAGTATTTT.

This clonotype was counted between two and nine times. The V call is TRBV19, the J call TRBJ2-7; 9 bases fit TRBD1. Looked up from germline, CDR1 is LNHDA and CDR2 is SQIVND (reference sequence). J lost 6 bases, V lost 5 bases, and 5 bases had no gene match. The CDR3 totals 13 residues. The CDR3: CASSVGQGLEQYF. CDR3 sequence (DNA): TGTGCCAGTAGTGTCGGACAGGGGCTCGAGCAGTACTTC. The entire variable domain, with the rest obtained from reference TRBV19 and TRBJ2-7, is as follows: DGGITQSPKYLFRKEGQNVTLSCEQNLNHDAMYWYRQDPGQGLRLIYYSQIVNDFQKGDIAEGYSVSREKKESFPLTVTSAQKNPTAFYLCASSVGQGLEQYFGPGTRLTVT.

With respect to this clonotype: The junction shows a germline mismatch at one end, possibly a read error. This chain joins TRBV19 and TRBJ1-6; perhaps TRBD1 as D (6 bases). The CDR3 totals 13 residues. Germline CDR1 and CDR2: LNHDA and SQIVND (reference sequence). The CDR3 region has the DNA TGCGCCAGTAGTAGGGTGGGGGGCACACCCCTCCACTTT. It is translated as CASSRVGGTPLHF.

This clonotype was counted many times. The chain uses TRBV6-5 and TRBJ1-1; 12 bases fit TRBD1. This CDR3 is 17 amino acids long. Germline values: CDR1 MNHEY, CDR2 SVGAGI. J gave up 0 bases and V 6 bases, and 8 bases lay outside the gene matches. The CDR3 here is CASRPGTGGYMNTEAFF. CDR3 nucleotide sequence: TGTGCCAGCAGACCCGGGACAGGGGGCTATATGAACACTGAAGCTTTCTTT.

The V gene is TRBV2, the J gene TRBJ2-7; the D gene is possibly TRBD1 (5 bases). The CDR3 is 12 residues long. Germline V gene data show CDR1 as SNHLY and CDR2 as FYNNEI. The ends were cut back, 7 bases at V and 4 bases at J, with 11 bases in the middle. The CDR3 loop is CASTLRQYEQYF. The DNA of the CDR3 is TGTGCCAGCACCCTCAGACAGTACGAGCAGTACTTC. Based on the CDR3 plus reference TRBV2 and TRBJ2-7, the full variable domain is EPEVTQTPSHQVTQMGQEVILRCVPISNHLYFYWYRQILGQKVEFLVSFYNNEISEKSEIFDDQFSVERPDGSNFTLKIRSTKLEDSAMYFCASTLRQYEQYFGPGTRLTVT.

This clonotype was seen more than once but under ten times. Lacking the conserved final phenylalanine or tryptophan, this CDR3 likely reflects a read error. J is TRBJ1-5 and V is TRBV20-1; D not certain. The CDR3 spans 13 residues. Germline CDR1 and CDR2: DFQATT and SNEGSKA (reference sequence). The V gene lost 1 base and the J gene lost 2 bases, with 6 bases spanning the gap. The CDR3 DNA follows: TGCAGTGCTAGAGTGGGTGGCAATCAGCCCCAGCATGGT. This sequence encodes CSARVGGNQPQHG.

This clonotype turned up a few times. The chain is built from TRBV3-1 and TRBJ2-5; no reliable D call. Per germline, CDR1 LGHDT and CDR2 YNNKEL (reference sequence). The germline V and J ends were trimmed by 0 bases and 4 bases, with 18 bases remaining between them. The CDR3 is 17 amino acids. The CDR3 sequence is CASSQDPVGDPSETQYF. CDR3 DNA: TGTGCCAGCAGCCAAGATCCGGTTGGAGACCCCTCAGAGACCCAGTACTTC.

The chain links TRBV29-1 to TRBJ2-2; D gene uncertain. This CDR3 has 14 amino acids. The V end lost 5 bases, the J end lost 5 bases, and 15 bases lay between the germline ends. Germline V lookup: CDR1 SQVTM, CDR2 ANQGSEA. The CDR3 protein is CSVRSYGETGELFF. CDR3 DNA: TGCAGCGTTAGATCTTATGGAGAAACCGGGGAGCTGTTTTTT.

This clonotype was seen a handful of times. V is TRBV7-2 and J is TRBJ2-7; TRBD2 matches at 12 bases. Unmatched junction bases numbered 10, after V lost 9 bases and J lost 7 bases. This CDR3 region has 14 residues. Germline assignment: CDR1 SGHTA and CDR2 FQGNSA. The CDR3 here is CASKPRLAGEEQYF. The CDR3 bases are TGTGCCAGTAAGCCCCGACTAGCGGGAGAGGAGCAGTACTTC.

With regard to this clonotype: At one end, the junction sequence differs from germline, possibly due to a read error. The chain combines TRBV27 with TRBJ2-3; TRBD2 matches 14 bases. Germline V gene lookup returns CDR1 MNHEY and CDR2 SMNVEV (reference sequence). The CDR3 covers 16 residues. In nucleotides, the CDR3 is TGTGCCAGCAGTACCAGACTAGCGGGAGGGACAGGTACGCAGTGTTTT. Its translation: CASSTRLAGGTGTQCF.

The chain combines TRBV5-5 with TRBJ2-2; D perhaps matches TRBD2 (6 bases). Looked up from germline, CDR1 is SGHKS and CDR2 is YYEKEE (reference sequence). The CDR3 consists of 16 residues. Trimming shortened V by 2 bases and J by 3 bases, and 14 bases separated the two germline ends. DNA of the CDR3: TGTGCCAGCAGCTTATTCGGGACTGCCTACACCGGGGAGCTGTTTTTT. It specifies CASSLFGTAYTGELFF.

This clonotype was counted many times. The chain couples TRBV20-1 to TRBJ2-1; 7 nucleotides match TRBD2. Germline V gene data show CDR1 as DFQATT and CDR2 as SNEGSKA (reference sequence). V lost 2 bases to trimming and J lost 7 bases; unmatched junction nucleotides: 8. The CDR3 sequence is 14 residues long. The CDR3, as DNA: TGCAGTGCTAGATTGGGAGGGCCGCGGAATGAGCAGTTCTTC. Its protein is CSARLGGPRNEQFF.

The V gene is TRBV12-3 or TRBV12-4, the J gene TRBJ2-3; 8 positions match TRBD2. V lost 1 base and J lost 2; bases outside the gene matches: 5. This CDR3 contains 16 residues. For the CDR3, the DNA is TGTGCCAGCAGTTTAGGCGGGGGGCAGTACACAGATACGCAGTATTTT. Amino acids: CASSLGGGQYTDTQYF.

This clonotype was seen repeatedly, ten times or more. This may be a read error, as it is one base from a much larger clone. This chain links TRBV12-3 or TRBV12-4 with TRBJ2-5; D not certain. V lost 3 bases, J lost 7 bases, and 12 bases lay in between. The length of the CDR3 is 13 residues. CDR3 loop: CASSFGLKGTQYF. DNA of the CDR3: TGTGCCAGCAGTTTCGGGCTCAAGGGGACCCAGTACTTC.

A remark on this clonotype: Its ends do not fully match the called genes, so a read error is possible. The chain is built from TRBV7-8 and TRBJ1-2; D unclear. Per germline, CDR1 SGHVS and CDR2 FQNEAQ. The CDR3 is 13 residues long. CDR3 DNA: TGTGCCAGCAGTTTAGGCGCGGTTTCTGCCTTCTCCTTC. Amino acid sequence: CASSLGAVSAFSF. Using reference TRBV7-8 and TRBJ1-2 for the parts outside the CDR3, the full variable domain is GAGVSQSPRYKVAKRGQDVALRCDPISGHVSLFWYQQALGQGPEFLTYFQNEAQLDKSGLPSDRFFAERPEGSVSTLKIQRTQQEDSAVYLCASSLGAVSAFSFGSGTRLTVV.

Sample share makes this clonotype medium-sized. The V call is TRBV14, the J call TRBJ2-7; 14 bases agree with TRBD2. The germline V gene has CDR1 SGHDN and CDR2 FVKESK. V lost 4 bases, J lost 3 bases, and 5 bases stayed unmatched. This CDR3 region has 16 residues. The CDR3 loop is CASSRRTSGRFYEQYF. The CDR3 coding sequence is TGTGCCAGCAGCCGACGGACTAGCGGGAGGTTCTACGAGCAGTACTTC.

The V gene is TRBV7-2, the J gene TRBJ2-5; 11 bases agree with TRBD2. Germline V gene data show CDR1 as SGHTA and CDR2 as FQGNSA. CDR3 length equals 16 residues. V lost 5 bases to trimming and J lost 5 bases; unmatched junction nucleotides: 10. In DNA, the CDR3 is TGTGCCAGCAGCGCCCCACTAGCGGGGGCACGCGAGACCCAGTACTTC. Translated: CASSAPLAGARETQYF. The full variable domain, with the rest looked up from reference TRBV7-2 and TRBJ2-5, is GAGVSQSPSNKVTEKGKDVELRCDPISGHTALYWYRQSLGQGLEFLIYFQGNSAPDKSGLPSDRFSAERTGGSVSTLTIQRTQQEDSAVYLCASSAPLAGARETQYFGPGTRLLVL.

The rearrangement uses TRBV14 and TRBJ2-2; tentative D call: TRBD1 (5 bases). The CDR3 covers 14 residues. CDR1 is SGHDN and CDR2 is FVKESK in the germline V gene. V lost 6 bases and J lost 0, with 8 bases in between. CDR3 region: CASRRQPNTGELFF. Written as DNA, the CDR3 is TGTGCCAGCAGACGACAGCCGAACACCGGGGAGCTGTTTTTT.